One and the same sample provided the 16 T cell receptor beta chains below, sequenced in a study of shared clonotypes between healthy human individuals. Data came from immunoSEQ multiplex PCR; TCRdb stores just in-frame clones and leaves some out. The data contain around 1.9 million clones, 93% of them singletons. Naive CD8 cells lacked CD45RO, underwent positive selection for CCR7 and left out terminally differentiated effector memory CD45RA+ cells. The sample comprised naive CD8+ T cells from PBMCs. Every receptor here comes from a man between 18 and 35 years old in good health. Some clones in this sample may be carry-over from other donors' samples.

V and J are TRBV2 and TRBJ1-5, with 8 bases lining up with TRBD1. In germline, CDR1 is SNHLY, CDR2 FYNNEI. This CDR3 region has 17 residues. The V segment lost 2 bases and the J segment 2 bases; nucleotides outside the gene matches: 8. The CDR3 loop is CASSEMSGGWGNQPQHF. The CDR3 bases are TGTGCCAGCAGTGAAATGTCAGGGGGCTGGGGCAATCAGCCCCAGCATTTT.

The CDR3 loop reads CASSSTRREGGYNEQFF. The CDR3 coding sequence is TGTGCCAGCAGCTCCACTAGGCGGGAGGGAGGCTACAATGAGCAGTTCTTC. The V call is TRBV7-9, the J call TRBJ2-1; 9 positions match TRBD2. The CDR3 consists of 17 residues. The germline CDR1 and CDR2 sequences are SEHNR and FQNEAQ (reference sequence). The V and J ends lost 4 bases and 3 bases, in that order; junction bases with no gene match: 10.

The genes are TRBV27 and TRBJ2-1; 11 bases are a match to TRBD2. V shed 5 bases, J shed 16 bases, and the junction held 16 bases outside the gene matches. The CDR3 is 15 residues long. Germline assignment: CDR1 MNHEY and CDR2 SMNVEV (reference sequence). Here the CDR3 reads CASSPRGITGTSGFF. The CDR3 region has the DNA TGTGCCAGCAGTCCCCGCGGGATAACTGGGACTAGCGGTTTCTTC.

On this clone itself: Other nucleotide sequences in the sample specify the same CDR3. V and J are TRBV28 and TRBJ2-3, with D perhaps matching TRBD2 (6 bases). The CDR3 spans 14 residues. Germline values: CDR1 MDHEN, CDR2 SYDVKM. V lost 3 bases and J lost 4, with 11 bases in between. The CDR3 loop reads CASSFGGSADTQYF. The CDR3 DNA is TGTGCCAGCAGTTTCGGGGGTTCGGCAGATACGCAGTATTTT.

The genes are TRBV7-2 and TRBJ1-1, with D hard to call. Trimming took 3 bases from V and 1 from J, leaving 6 bases between them. The CDR3 spans 13 residues. Germline CDR1 is SGHTA and CDR2 is FQGNSA. The CDR3 bases are TGTGCCAGCAGCTTTAGCCAGAACACTGAAGCTTTCTTT. As protein: CASSFSQNTEAFF. Full variable domain (missing parts from reference TRBV7-2 and TRBJ1-1): GAGVSQSPSNKVTEKGKDVELRCDPISGHTALYWYRQSLGQGLEFLIYFQGNSAPDKSGLPSDRFSAERTGGSVSTLTIQRTQQEDSAVYLCASSFSQNTEAFFGQGTRLTVV.

The chain couples TRBV11-2 to TRBJ1-1, with D perhaps matching TRBD1 (5 bases). Trimming took 4 bases from V and 7 from J, leaving 16 bases between them. CDR1 and CDR2 (germline): SGHAT, FQNNGV. This CDR3 is 14 amino acids long. CDR3 loop: CASSSSLGGFEAFF. CDR3 sequence (DNA): TGTGCCAGCAGCTCCTCGTTGGGGGGGTTTGAAGCTTTCTTT.

The chain links TRBV5-1 to TRBJ2-3, with D unclear. The CDR3 loop spans 15 amino acids. Germline assignment: CDR1 SGHRS and CDR2 YFSETQ. V was clipped by 0 bases and J by 1 base, with 9 bases between them. The CDR3: CASSLASLRTDTQYF. In DNA form, the CDR3 reads TGCGCCAGCAGCTTGGCCTCCCTCCGCACAGATACGCAGTATTTT.

The chain recombines TRBV27 with TRBJ2-1, with unresolved D. The ends were cut back, 3 bases at V and 0 bases at J, with 9 bases in the middle. There are 15 residues in the CDR3. Germline V gene sequence: CDR1 MNHEY, CDR2 SMNVEV (reference sequence). The CDR3 reads CASSFFQSSYNEQFF. CDR3 coding DNA: TGTGCCAGCAGTTTCTTCCAGAGCTCCTACAATGAGCAGTTCTTC.

This chain connects TRBV19 to TRBJ2-1; D is tentatively TRBD1 or TRBD2 (5 bases each). The length of the CDR3 is 16 residues. V lost 0 bases to trimming and J lost 5 bases, with 14 bases between them. Germline V gene data show CDR1 as LNHDA and CDR2 as SQIVND (reference sequence). The CDR3 region has the DNA TGTGCCAGTAGTATAGATCGTCAGGGAGCCCACAATGAGCAGTTCTTC. Translation gives CASSIDRQGAHNEQFF.

This rearrangement joins TRBV4-2 to TRBJ1-5, with unresolved D. Germline-derived CDR1 and CDR2 are LGHNA and YNFKEQ. Between the trimmed V and J ends, which lost 3 bases and 1 base, there was a span of 10 bases. The CDR3 runs to 15 residues. The CDR3 loop reads CASSQEGTSNQPQHF. The CDR3 coding sequence is TGTGCCAGCAGCCAGGAGGGCACAAGCAATCAGCCCCAGCATTTT.

The chain is built from TRBV14 and TRBJ2-1; TRBD2 agrees at 11 bases. V dropped 3 bases and J dropped 6; count of bases not matched to a gene: 4. The CDR3 is 15 amino acids. Germline CDR1 SGHDN, CDR2 FVKESK. The CDR3 nucleotides read TGTGCCAGCAGCCAGTTAGCGGGAGGGCCCAATGAGCAGTTCTTC. Translating gives CASSQLAGGPNEQFF.

The V call is TRBV9, the J call TRBJ2-1; 8 bases agree with TRBD2. The ends lost 4 bases at V and 10 bases at J; junction bases unmatched: 7. The germline gives CDR1 SGDLS, CDR2 YYNGEE. There are 13 residues in the CDR3. CDR3 region: CASSPQRGGEQFF. The CDR3 coding sequence is TGTGCCAGCAGCCCCCAACGGGGGGGAGAGCAGTTCTTC. Together with reference TRBV9 and TRBJ2-1, the CDR3 gives the full variable domain: DSGVTQTPKHLITATGQRVTLRCSPRSGDLSVYWYQQSLDQGLQFLIQYYNGEERAKGNILERFSAQQFPDLHSELNLSSLELGDSALYFCASSPQRGGEQFFGPGTRLTVL.

As to this clone: Different DNA sequences within this sample yield the same CDR3. The chain carries TRBV7-8 and TRBJ2-7, with D possibly matching TRBD1 (5 bases). The V and J ends lost 1 base and 7 bases respectively, with 8 bases between them. Germline V gene data show CDR1 as SGHVS and CDR2 as FQNEAQ. This CDR3 spans 12 amino acids. The DNA for the CDR3 is TGTGCCAGCAGCTTAGGGGGCGCGGAGCAGTACTTC. Encoded protein: CASSLGGAEQYF.

The chain is built from TRBV7-2 and TRBJ1-3; D gene ambiguous. The germline CDR1 and CDR2 sequences are SGHTA and FQGNSA. The ends were cut back, 3 bases at V and 4 bases at J, with 13 bases in the middle. This CDR3 has 15 amino acids. Written as DNA, the CDR3 is TGTGCCAGCAGCTTTGAAGACCTGAGAGGAAACACCATATATTTT. It is translated as CASSFEDLRGNTIYF.

The CDR3 DNA reads as TGTGCCAGCAGTTCCACCCTCCAGGGATACTATGGCTACACCTTC. Protein sequence: CASSSTLQGYYGYTF. The chain uses TRBV28 and TRBJ1-2, with D maybe TRBD1 (5 bases). The CDR3 extends over 15 amino acids. Germline V gene sequence: CDR1 MDHEN, CDR2 SYDVKM. The V and J ends lost 4 bases and 3 bases respectively, with 15 bases between them.

The CDR3 sequence: CARSLGLVGSNQPQHF. The CDR3 DNA follows: TGTGCCAGAAGCTTAGGGTTGGTCGGTAGCAATCAGCCCCAGCATTTT. V and J are TRBV5-3 and TRBJ1-5; no definite D call. TRBV5-3 is filed as an ORF, its function uncertain. The length of the CDR3 is 16 residues. The V end lost 2 bases, the J end lost 0 bases, and 12 bases lay between the germline ends.